This T cell receptor (beta chain) is from a study of T cells in tuberculosis. Generated by immunoSEQ multiplex PCR, the TCRdb table keeps only in-frame clones and is missing some. This table holds fewer than 35,000 clones, approximately 85% found once. V lost 5 bases, J lost 1 base, and 15 bases stayed unmatched. The CDR3 sequence is 18 residues long. Germline CDR1 reads MNHEY; CDR2 reads SMNVEV (reference sequence). The time point here: new active TB diagnosis, blood taken before or within 7 days of starting treatment. Each donor contributed about 100,000 T cells on average, unsorted. The sample was PBMCs, taken at tuberculosis diagnosis. V usage is TRBV27 and J usage is TRBJ1-2, with 8 bases fitting TRBD1. The sequence came from an adult with tuberculosis. The CDR3, as DNA: TGTGCCAGCAGTCCTCTATTATTCGGGACAGGCGATAACTATGGCTACACCTTC. This translates into CASSPLLFGTGDNYGYTF.